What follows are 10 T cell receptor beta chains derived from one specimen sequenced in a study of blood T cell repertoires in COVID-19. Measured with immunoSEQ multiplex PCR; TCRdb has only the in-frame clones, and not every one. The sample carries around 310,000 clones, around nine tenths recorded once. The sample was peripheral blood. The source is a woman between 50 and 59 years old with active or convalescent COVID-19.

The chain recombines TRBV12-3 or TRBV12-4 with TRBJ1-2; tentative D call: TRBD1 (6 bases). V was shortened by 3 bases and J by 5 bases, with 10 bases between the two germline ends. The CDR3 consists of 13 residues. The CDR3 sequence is CASSFGQTYGYTF. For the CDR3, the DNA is TGTGCCAGCAGTTTTGGACAGACGTATGGCTACACCTTC.

The CDR3 loop reads CASNPTGVSSYNEQFF. DNA for the CDR3: TGCGCCAGCAACCCCACAGGTGTGAGCTCCTACAATGAGCAGTTCTTC. The chain uses TRBV5-1 and TRBJ2-1; D is perhaps TRBD1 (5 bases). Looked up from germline, CDR1 is SGHRS and CDR2 is YFSETQ. V gave up 6 bases and J gave up 0 bases, with 16 bases separating them. This CDR3 spans 16 amino acids.

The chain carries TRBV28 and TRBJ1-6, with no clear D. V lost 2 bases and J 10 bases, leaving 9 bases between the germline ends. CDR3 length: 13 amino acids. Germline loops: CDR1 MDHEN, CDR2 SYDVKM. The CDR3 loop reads CASSLRGGSPLHF. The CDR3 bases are TGTGCCAGCAGTTTACGGGGTGGCTCACCCCTCCACTTT.

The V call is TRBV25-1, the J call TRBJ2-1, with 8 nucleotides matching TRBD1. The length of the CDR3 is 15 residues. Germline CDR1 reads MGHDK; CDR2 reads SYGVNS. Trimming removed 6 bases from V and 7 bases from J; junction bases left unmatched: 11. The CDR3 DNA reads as TGTGCCAGCAGCTCACCCCAGGGGGCGGGTAATGAGCAGTTCTTC. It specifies CASSSPQGAGNEQFF.

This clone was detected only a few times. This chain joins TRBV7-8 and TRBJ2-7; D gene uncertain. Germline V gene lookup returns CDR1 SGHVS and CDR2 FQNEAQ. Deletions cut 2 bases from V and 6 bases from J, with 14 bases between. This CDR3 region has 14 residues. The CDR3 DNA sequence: TGTGCCAGCAGCTTAAACAGAGCCTTTTCCGAGCAGTACTTC. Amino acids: CASSLNRAFSEQYF.

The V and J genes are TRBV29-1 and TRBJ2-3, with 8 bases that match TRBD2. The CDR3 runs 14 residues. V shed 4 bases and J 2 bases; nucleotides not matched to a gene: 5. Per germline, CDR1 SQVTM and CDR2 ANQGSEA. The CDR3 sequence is CSVGSGMYTDTQYF. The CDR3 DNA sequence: TGCAGCGTTGGTAGCGGGATGTACACAGATACGCAGTATTTT.

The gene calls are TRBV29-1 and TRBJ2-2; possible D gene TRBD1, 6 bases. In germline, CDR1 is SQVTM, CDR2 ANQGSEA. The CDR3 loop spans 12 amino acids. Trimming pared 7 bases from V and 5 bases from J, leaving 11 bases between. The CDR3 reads CSASTGTGELFF. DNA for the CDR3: TGCAGCGCCAGCACAGGGACCGGGGAGCTGTTTTTT.

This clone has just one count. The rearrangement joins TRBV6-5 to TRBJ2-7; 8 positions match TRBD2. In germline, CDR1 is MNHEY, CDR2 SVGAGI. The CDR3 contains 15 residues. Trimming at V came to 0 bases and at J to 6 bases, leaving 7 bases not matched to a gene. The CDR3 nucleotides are TGTGCCAGCAGTTACTCGGTTAGCGGGATGGGCGAGCAGTACTTC. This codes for CASSYSVSGMGEQYF.

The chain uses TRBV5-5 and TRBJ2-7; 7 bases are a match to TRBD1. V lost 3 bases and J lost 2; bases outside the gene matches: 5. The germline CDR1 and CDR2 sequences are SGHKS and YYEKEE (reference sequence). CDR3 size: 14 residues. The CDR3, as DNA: TGTGCCAGCAGCTCGACAGGGCGGGCCTACGAGCAGTACTTC. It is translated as CASSSTGRAYEQYF.

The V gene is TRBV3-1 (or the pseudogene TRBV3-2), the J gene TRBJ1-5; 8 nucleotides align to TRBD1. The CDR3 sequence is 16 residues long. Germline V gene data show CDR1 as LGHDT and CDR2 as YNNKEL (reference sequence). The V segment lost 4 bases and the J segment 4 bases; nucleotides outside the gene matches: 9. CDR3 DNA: TGTGCCAGCAGCCCAGGGGGCGAGGTGGGAAATCAGCCCCAGCATTTT. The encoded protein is CASSPGGEVGNQPQHF.